This T cell receptor beta chain was recovered during a study of control samples from healthy donors and cancer patients. The length of the CDR3 is 11 residues. Germline V gene sequence: CDR1 MGHRA, CDR2 YSYEKL. TCRdb's copy holds only in-frame clones and misses some; the assay was immunoSEQ multiplex PCR. The sample has tens of thousands of clones; 91% are singletons. This clone was counted a single time. One end of the junction varies from germline; a read error may be responsible. The source material was blood. The rearrangement uses TRBV4-1 and TRBJ2-2; D is ambiguous. The clonotype originates from a man aged 25 to 40 in good health. The chain's CDR3 is CASGHSGELFF. As DNA, the CDR3 is TGCGCCAGCGGCCACAGCGGGGAGCTGTTTTTT.